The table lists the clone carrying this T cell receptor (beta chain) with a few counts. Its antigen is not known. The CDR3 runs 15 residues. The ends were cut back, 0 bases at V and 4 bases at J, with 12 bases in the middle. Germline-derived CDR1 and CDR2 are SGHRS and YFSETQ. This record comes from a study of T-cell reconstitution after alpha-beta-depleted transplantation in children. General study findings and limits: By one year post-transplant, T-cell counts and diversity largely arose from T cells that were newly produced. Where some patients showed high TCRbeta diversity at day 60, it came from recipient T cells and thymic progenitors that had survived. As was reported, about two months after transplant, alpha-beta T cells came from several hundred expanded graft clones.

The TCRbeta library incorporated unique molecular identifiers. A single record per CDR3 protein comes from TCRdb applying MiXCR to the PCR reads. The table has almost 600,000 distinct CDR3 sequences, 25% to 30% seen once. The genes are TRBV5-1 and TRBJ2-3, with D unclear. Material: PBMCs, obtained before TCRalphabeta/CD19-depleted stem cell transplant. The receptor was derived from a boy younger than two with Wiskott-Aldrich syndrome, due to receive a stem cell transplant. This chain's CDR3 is CASSLGQVFSDTQYF. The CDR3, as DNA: TGCGCCAGCAGCTTGGGCCAGGTCTTCTCAGATACGCAGTATTTT. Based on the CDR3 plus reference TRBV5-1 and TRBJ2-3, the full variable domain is KAGVTQTPRYLIKTRGQQVTLSCSPISGHRSVSWYQQTPGQGLQFLFEYFSETQRNKGNFPGRFSGRQFSNSRSEMNVSTLELGDSALYLCASSLGQVFSDTQYFGPGTRLTVL.